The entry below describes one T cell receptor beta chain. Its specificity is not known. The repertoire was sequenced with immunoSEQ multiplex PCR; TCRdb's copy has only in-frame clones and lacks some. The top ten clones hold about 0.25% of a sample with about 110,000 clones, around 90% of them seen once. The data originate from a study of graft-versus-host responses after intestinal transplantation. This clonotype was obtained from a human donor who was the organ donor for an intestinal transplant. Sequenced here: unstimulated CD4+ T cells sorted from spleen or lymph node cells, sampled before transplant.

The chain's CDR3 is CASSKALVEEGTGQETQYF. The CDR3, as DNA: TGTGCCAGCAGCAAAGCGCTTGTCGAAGAAGGGACAGGTCAAGAGACCCAGTACTTC. This chain joins TRBV21-1 and TRBJ2-5; the D call of TRBD1 is as the table states it, not checked on the DNA. TRBV21-1 counts as a pseudogene. The CDR3 is 19 residues long.